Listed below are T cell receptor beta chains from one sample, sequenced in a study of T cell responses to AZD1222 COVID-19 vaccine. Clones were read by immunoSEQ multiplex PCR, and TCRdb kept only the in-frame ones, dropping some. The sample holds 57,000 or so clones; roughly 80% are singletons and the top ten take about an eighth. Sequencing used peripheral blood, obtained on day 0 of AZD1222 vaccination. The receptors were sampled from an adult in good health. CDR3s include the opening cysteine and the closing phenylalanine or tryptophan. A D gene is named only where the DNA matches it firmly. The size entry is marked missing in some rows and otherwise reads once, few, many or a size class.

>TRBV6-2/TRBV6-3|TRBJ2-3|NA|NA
TGTGCCAGCAGTACATCCTCAGGGATCTTAGGGACAGATACGCAGTATTTT
CASSTSSGILGTDTQYF
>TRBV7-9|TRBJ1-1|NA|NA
TGTGCCAGCAGCCTTCGGACAGCTCGTGAAGCTTTCTTT
CASSLRTAREAFF
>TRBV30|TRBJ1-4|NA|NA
TGTGCCTGGATGGGGGGGGGACACCTTAATGAAAAACTGTTTTTT
CAWMGGGHLNEKLFF
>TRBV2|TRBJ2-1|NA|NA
TGTGCCAGCAGCGGACTGGGCGATGAGCAGTTCTTC
CASSGLGDEQFF
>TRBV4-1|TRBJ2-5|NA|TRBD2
TGCGCCAGCAGCCAGACTAGCGGGGGGGGCCAAGAGACCCAGTACTTC
CASSQTSGGGQETQYF
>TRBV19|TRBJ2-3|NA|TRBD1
TGTGCCTGCAAGGACAGGGGCCACACAGATACGCAGTATTTT
CACKDRGHTDTQYF
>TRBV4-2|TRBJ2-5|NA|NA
TGTGCCAGCAGCCCCGGACAGGGAGGGGGGAAGGAGACCCAGTACTTC
CASSPGQGGGKETQYF
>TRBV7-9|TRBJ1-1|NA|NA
TGTGCCAGCAGCAGACTGGGGCAGCCCGAAGCTTTCTTT
CASSRLGQPEAFF
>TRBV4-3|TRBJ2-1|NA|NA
TGCGCCAGCAGCCAAGATCAGACCCCGGGGGGCCTTGACAATGAGCAGTTCTTC
CASSQDQTPGGLDNEQFF
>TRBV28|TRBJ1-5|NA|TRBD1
TGTGCCAGCAGTTTTCCCGGGACAGGGCGCAATCAGCCCCAGCATTTT
CASSFPGTGRNQPQHF
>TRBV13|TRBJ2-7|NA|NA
TGTGCCAGCAGCTTAGGACAGTACTACGAGCAGTACTTC
CASSLGQYYEQYF
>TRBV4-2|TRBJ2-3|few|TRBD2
TGTGCCAGCAGCCAAGCGAAGGGACTAGCGGGGGGCGCTAGCACAGATACGCAGTATTTT
CASSQAKGLAGGASTDTQYF
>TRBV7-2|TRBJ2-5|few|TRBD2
TGTGCCAGCAGCTCGTTTAGCGGGGGGGCATCAGAGACCCAGTACTTC
CASSSFSGGASETQYF
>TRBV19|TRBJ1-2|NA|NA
TGTGCCAGTAGTTTTCAGGGGCGAACCCCTAACTATGGCTACACCTTC
CASSFQGRTPNYGYTF
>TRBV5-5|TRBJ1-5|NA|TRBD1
TGTGCCAGCAGCTCTTCCGGGACAGGGGCCTCGGGCCAGCCCCAGCATTTT
CASSSSGTGASGQPQHF
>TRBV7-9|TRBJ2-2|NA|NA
TGTGCCAGCAGCTTAGACGAGGCCGGGGAGCTGTTTTTT
CASSLDEAGELFF
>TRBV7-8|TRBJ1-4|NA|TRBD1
TGTGCCAGCAGCTCGACAGGGCTGGGTGAAAAACTGTTTTTT
CASSSTGLGEKLFF
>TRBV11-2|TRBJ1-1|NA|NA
TGTGCCAGCAGCTTCCTGAACACTGAAGCTTTCTTT
CASSFLNTEAFF
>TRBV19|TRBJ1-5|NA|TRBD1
TGTGCCAGTAGTCCCACGAACAGGGGGTCGGGTCAGCCCCAGCATTTT
CASSPTNRGSGQPQHF
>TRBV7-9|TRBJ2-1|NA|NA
TGTGCCAGCAGCTTAGGACAGTACGGCAATGAGCAGTTCTTC
CASSLGQYGNEQFF
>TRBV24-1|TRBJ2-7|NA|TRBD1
TGTGCCACCAGTGATTCAGGGGGCTCCTACGAGCAGTACTTC
CATSDSGGSYEQYF
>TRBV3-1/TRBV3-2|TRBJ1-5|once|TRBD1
TGTGCCAGCGGGACAGGGGATCAGCCCCAGCATTTT
CASGTGDQPQHF
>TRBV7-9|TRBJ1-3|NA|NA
TGTGCCAGCAGCCCAGGGGAAGGTGGAAACACCATATATTTT
CASSPGEGGNTIYF
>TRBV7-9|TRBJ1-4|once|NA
TGTGCCAGCAGCACCCGGACAATTACTAATGAAAAACTGTTTTTT
CASSTRTITNEKLFF
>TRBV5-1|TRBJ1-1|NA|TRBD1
TGCGCCAGCAGCCCCACCCCTGACCCATCCAGGGGGGTAGCTTTCTTT
CASSPTPDPSRGVAFF
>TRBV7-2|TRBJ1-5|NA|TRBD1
TGTGCCAGCAGCTCCGGGACAGGGGTACAGCCCCAGCATTTT
CASSSGTGVQPQHF
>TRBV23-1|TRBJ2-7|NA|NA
TGCGCCAGCAGGATACCAGACCCCTACGAGCAGTACTTC
CASRIPDPYEQYF
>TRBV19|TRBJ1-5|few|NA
TGTGCCAGTACCGGGACCTCCAATCAGCCCCAGCATTTT
CASTGTSNQPQHF
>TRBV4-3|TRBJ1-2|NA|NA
TGCGCCAGCAGCCAAGATCCCTATGGCTACACCTTC
CASSQDPYGYTF
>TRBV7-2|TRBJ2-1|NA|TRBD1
TGTGCCACATCCGGACAGGGGGTAGACAATGAGCAGTTCTTC
CATSGQGVDNEQFF
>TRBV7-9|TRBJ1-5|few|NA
TGTGCCAGCAGCCGGACCTCCGATCAGCCCCAGCATTTT
CASSRTSDQPQHF
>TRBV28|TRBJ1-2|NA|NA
TGTGCCAGCAGTCCCTTGGGGGGCGCGGGTGGCTACACCTTC
CASSPLGGAGGYTF
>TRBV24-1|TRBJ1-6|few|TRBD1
TGTGCCACCCACCGGGACAGGGAAACCTATAATTCACCCCTCCACTTT
CATHRDRETYNSPLHF
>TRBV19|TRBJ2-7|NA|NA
TGTGCCAGTAGACTAGAGCCGGATGGCGCCTACGAGCAGTACTTC
CASRLEPDGAYEQYF
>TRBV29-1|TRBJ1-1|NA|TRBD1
TGCAGCGCGGGACAGGGAGGGACTGAAGCTTTCTTT
CSAGQGGTEAFF
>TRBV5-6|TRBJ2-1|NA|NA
TGTGCCAGCAGCTTAGACAGGTACAATGAGCAGTTCTTC
CASSLDRYNEQFF
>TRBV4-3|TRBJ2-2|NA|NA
TGCGCCAGCAGCCAAACCCCCTGGGACGGGGGGCAGGTGGCCGGGGAGCTGTTTTTT
CASSQTPWDGGQVAGELFF
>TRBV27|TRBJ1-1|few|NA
TGTGCCAGCAGCCTCGAGGGGAACACTGAAGCTTTCTTT
CASSLEGNTEAFF
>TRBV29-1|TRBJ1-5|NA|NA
TGCAGCGTTGCGGAGGGGGGGGTCGATCAGCCCCAGCATTTT
CSVAEGGVDQPQHF
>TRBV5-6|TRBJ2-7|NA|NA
TGTGCCAGCAGCCACGGGGACTCCTACGGGCAGTACTTC
CASSHGDSYGQYF
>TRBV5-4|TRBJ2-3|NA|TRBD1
TGTGCCAGCAGCTTGCCGGACAGGGGGCACACGCAGTATTTT
CASSLPDRGHTQYF
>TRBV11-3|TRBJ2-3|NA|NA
TGTGCCAGCAGCAGTCAACGGGGTACGCAGTATTTT
CASSSQRGTQYF
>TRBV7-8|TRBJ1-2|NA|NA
TGTGCCAGCAGCCCGGACCGGATAGGCTACACCTTC
CASSPDRIGYTF
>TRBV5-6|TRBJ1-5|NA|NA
TGTGCCAGCAGCTTTGGCGGTAGCAATCAGCCCCAGCATTTT
CASSFGGSNQPQHF
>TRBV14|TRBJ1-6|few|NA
TGTGCCAGCAGTGAAACCTCCGGAGGGCGAGGTGCCCTCCACTTT
CASSETSGGRGALHF
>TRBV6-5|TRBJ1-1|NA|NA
TGTGCCAGCAGTTACCCAACCGGGCGAGAAGCTTTCTTT
CASSYPTGREAFF
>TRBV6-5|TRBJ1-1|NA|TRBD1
TGTGCCAGCAGTATCGGGACAGTGAACACTGAAGCTTTCTTT
CASSIGTVNTEAFF
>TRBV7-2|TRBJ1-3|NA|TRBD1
TGTGCCAGCAGTCCCGACAGGGTCCCTGGAAACACCATATATTTT
CASSPDRVPGNTIYF
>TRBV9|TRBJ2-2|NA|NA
TGTGCCAGCAGGTCCCGCACTCAGGGCGGCACCGGGGAGCTGTTTTTT
CASRSRTQGGTGELFF
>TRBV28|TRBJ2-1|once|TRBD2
TGTGCCAGCAGTGGGGGACTAGCGGGGTTAAATGAGCAGTTCTTC
CASSGGLAGLNEQFF
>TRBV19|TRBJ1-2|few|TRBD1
TGTGCCAGTAGTCGACAGGGCAATGGCTACACCTTC
CASSRQGNGYTF